The 22 T cell receptor beta chains below all came from one sample that was sequenced in a study of regulatory T cells in long-lasting Graves disease. Time point reported: newly diagnosed GD, antithyroid drugs for less than 3 months. Construction of the TCR library relied on RNA isolated from PBMCs. CDR3 regions were amplified by Arm-PCR using iRepertoire HTBI primers to build TCR beta libraries. TCRdb called the multiplex PCR reads again in MiXCR, with one record for every CDR3 protein. This sample has fewer than 650,000 distinct CDR3 sequences, with around 16% found just once. The same data also contributed to another study, on T cells in Graves' hyperthyroidism and ophthalmopathy.

Source: peripheral blood mononuclear cells (PBMCs), taken at new diagnosis, from a patient treated with antithyroid drugs. The receptors shown here come from a man aged 18 to 35 with Graves disease.

This clonotype was observed many times. The chain links TRBV12-3 or TRBV12-4 to TRBJ1-1; D is perhaps TRBD1 (6 bases). V was clipped by 3 bases and J by 4 bases, with 12 bases between them. This CDR3 is 14 amino acids long. CDR3 amino acids: CASSFGGKGTEAFF. The CDR3 region has the DNA TGTGCCAGCAGTTTTGGGGGCAAGGGCACTGAAGCTTTCTTT.

This clonotype was seen repeatedly, ten times or more. The CDR3 spells CASSEGSLLTGTDTQYF. In DNA, the CDR3 is TGTGCCAGCAGTGAAGGGTCACTACTGACTGGCACAGATACGCAGTATTTT. J is TRBJ2-3 and V is TRBV6-2 or TRBV6-3; D not resolved. CDR3 length: 17 residues. Looked up from germline, CDR1 is MNHEY and CDR2 is SVGEGT. Trimming removed 5 bases from V and 1 base from J, with 19 bases in between.

The chain links TRBV5-1 to TRBJ2-7; 8 bases are a match to TRBD2. V lost 6 bases to trimming and J lost 2 bases; unmatched junction nucleotides: 7. Germline V CDR1 and CDR2: SGHRS, YFSETQ. The length of the CDR3 is 14 residues. The CDR3 loop is CASNKAGDAYEQYF. DNA for the CDR3: TGCGCCAGCAACAAAGCGGGAGACGCCTACGAGCAGTACTTC.

This clonotype was detected many times. The chain links TRBV20-1 to TRBJ2-1; no clear D. The CDR3 is 13 amino acids. From germline, CDR1 is DFQATT and CDR2 SNEGSKA (reference sequence). The ends were cut back, 2 bases at V and 7 bases at J, with 12 bases in the middle. The CDR3 DNA is TGCAGTGCTAGAAATCAGAAATCGAATGAGCAGTTCTTC. This translates into CSARNQKSNEQFF.

This clonotype was observed many times. The chain carries TRBV2 and TRBJ2-5, with D perhaps matching TRBD2 (6 bases). CDR3 size: 14 residues. CDR1 SNHLY and CDR2 FYNNEI come from the germline V gene. V dropped 10 bases and J dropped 0 bases, with 15 bases sitting between them. In DNA, the CDR3 is TGTGCCACCTCAGACGGGGGATACCAAGAGACCCAGTACTTC. Amino acid sequence: CATSDGGYQETQYF.

In this sample, this clonotype turned up many times. This chain uses TRBV28 with TRBJ2-1; D could derive from TRBD1 or TRBD2 (7 bases each). V was clipped by 7 bases and J by 8 bases, with 21 bases between them. Germline values: CDR1 MDHEN, CDR2 SYDVKM. The CDR3 spans 15 residues. This chain's CDR3 is CASKPGGTVFHEQFF. In nucleotides, the CDR3 is TGTGCCAGCAAACCCGGGGGGACAGTTTTCCATGAGCAGTTCTTC.

This clonotype appeared a few times. The gene calls are TRBV7-3 and TRBJ1-1, with 7 bases that match TRBD1. The CDR3 sequence is 18 residues long. J lost 0 bases, V lost 0 bases, and 10 bases had no gene match. CDR1 is SGHTA, CDR2 FQGTGA, per germline. In nucleotides, the CDR3 is TGTGCCAGCAGCTTAACGGGACAGCCCCACCTCATGAACACTGAAGCTTTCTTT. It encodes CASSLTGQPHLMNTEAFF. The full variable domain, its missing parts supplied by reference TRBV7-3 and TRBJ1-1, is GAGVSQTPSNKVTEKGKYVELRCDPISGHTALYWYRQSLGQGPEFLIYFQGTGAADDSGLPNDRFFAVRPEGSVSTLKIQRTERGDSAVYLCASSLTGQPHLMNTEAFFGQGTRLTVV.

Many counts were recorded for this clonotype. The chain uses TRBV11-2 and TRBJ1-5; 7 nucleotides agree with TRBD1. This CDR3 region has 15 residues. The trim removed 5 bases at V and 3 bases at J, leaving 7 bases unmatched. Germline V gene lookup returns CDR1 SGHAT and CDR2 FQNNGV. The CDR3 DNA reads TGTGCCAGCAGCCCGCAGGGGGTGGCCAATCAGCCCCAGCATTTT. Encoded protein: CASSPQGVANQPQHF.

This clonotype was seen only a few times. The chain couples TRBV12-3 or TRBV12-4 to TRBJ2-1; 11 positions match TRBD2. The V and J ends lost 6 bases and 9 bases, in that order; junction bases with no gene match: 4. This CDR3 has 13 amino acids. The CDR3: CASSHGTSGEQFF. The CDR3 DNA follows: TGTGCCAGCAGCCATGGGACTAGCGGTGAGCAGTTCTTC.

This clonotype was picked up many times. The rearrangement joins TRBV6-1 to TRBJ2-1; D not certain. This CDR3 is built from 14 residues. V lost 6 bases and J 4 bases, leaving 13 bases between the germline ends. Looked up from germline, CDR1 is MNHNS and CDR2 is SASEGT. In DNA form, the CDR3 reads TGTGCCAGCAGGCCTAGTGGGTCGTACAATGAGCAGTTCTTC. It specifies CASRPSGSYNEQFF.

A note on this clonotype: A read error may account for a junction end that differs from germline. V gene TRBV28 combines with J gene TRBJ2-1; 10 bases agree with TRBD2. CDR3 length: 12 amino acids. CDR1 MDHEN and CDR2 SYDVKM come from the germline V gene. The CDR3 region is CASSSRGLAWYF. Written as DNA, the CDR3 is TGTGCCAGCAGTTCTCGGGGACTAGCGTGGTACTTC.

A remark on this clonotype: A far larger clone is only one base removed, so a read error is likely. The chain employs TRBV6-2 or TRBV6-3 and TRBJ1-2; 10 nucleotides agree with TRBD1. The V and J ends lost 6 bases and 4 bases, in that order; junction bases with no gene match: 5. Germline V lookup: CDR1 MNHEY, CDR2 SVGEGT. The CDR3 totals 14 residues. DNA for the CDR3: TGTGCCAGCAGGCCCGGGACAGGGGTCTATGGCTACACCTTC. Encoded protein: CASRPGTGVYGYTF.

This clonotype was seen at least ten times. J is TRBJ2-3 and V is TRBV2; TRBD2 agrees at 7 bases. The CDR3 sequence is 15 residues long. The germline V gene has CDR1 SNHLY and CDR2 FYNNEI. The junction had 6 bases not matched to a gene; V was cut back by 5 bases and J by 1 base. The chain's CDR3 is CASSSAGRRTDTQYF. CDR3 DNA sequence: TGTGCCAGCAGTTCAGCGGGACGACGCACAGATACGCAGTATTTT.

This clonotype was observed a handful of times. This chain joins TRBV5-1 and TRBJ2-1; TRBD1 is a possible D gene (5 bases). Trimming stripped 1 base from V and 5 bases from J, with 10 bases between. The CDR3 is made up of 14 amino acids. Germline V gene data show CDR1 as SGHRS and CDR2 as YFSETQ. In nucleotides, the CDR3 is TGCGCCAGCAGCTTGTCAGGGATCCACAATGAGCAGTTCTTC. Its translation: CASSLSGIHNEQFF.

The V gene is TRBV3-1, the J gene TRBJ2-1; TRBD2 matches at 8 bases. V lost 1 base, J lost 6 bases, and 5 bases stayed unmatched. Per germline, CDR1 LGHDT and CDR2 YNNKEL (reference sequence). The CDR3 spans 15 residues. CDR3 region: CASSQGGSGINEQFF. The CDR3 region has the DNA TGTGCCAGCAGCCAAGGCGGTAGCGGGATCAATGAGCAGTTCTTC.

This clonotype was seen only a few times. This sequence joins TRBV7-2 and TRBJ2-7, with 10 bases lining up with TRBD1. J gave up 4 bases and V 2 bases, and 5 bases lay outside the gene matches. The CDR3 sequence is 15 residues long. CDR1 SGHTA and CDR2 FQGNSA come from the germline V gene. The CDR3 DNA follows: TGTGCCAGCAGCTTAACGGAGGACAGGGGGTACGAGCAGTACTTC. It codes for CASSLTEDRGYEQYF.

As to this clonotype: A much larger clone lies one base from this, so it may be a read error. This CDR3 fails to terminate in the conserved phenylalanine or tryptophan, so it likely reflects a read error. The chain has TRBV29-1 and TRBJ1-2; TRBD1 is a possible D gene (6 bases). Germline loops: CDR1 SQVTM, CDR2 ANQGSEA. Trimming removed 6 bases from V and 7 bases from J, with 15 bases in between. The CDR3 is 12 residues long. The CDR3 spells CSVLGQGSGYTL. DNA of the CDR3: TGCAGCGTCTTGGGACAAGGCTCTGGCTACACCCTC.

Many counts were recorded for this clonotype. CDR3 residues: CASSFEGALGGYTF. CDR3 sequence (DNA): TGTGCCAGCAGTTTCGAGGGGGCGCTGGGCGGCTACACCTTC. The chain combines TRBV28 with TRBJ1-2; TRBD1 aligns across 7 bases. The V gene end was trimmed by 3 bases and the J gene end by 8 bases; junction bases not matched to a gene: 9. The CDR3 spans 14 residues. Germline CDR1 and CDR2: MDHEN and SYDVKM.

This clonotype was seen repeatedly, ten times or more. The J gene is TRBJ1-5, the V gene TRBV10-3; D not resolved. With 0 bases removed from V and 2 bases from J, the gap between germline ends came to 11 bases. Germline assignment: CDR1 ENHRY and CDR2 SYGVKD. The length of the CDR3 is 16 residues. CDR3 sequence reads: CAISESTPDGNQPQHF. The DNA of the CDR3 is TGTGCCATCAGTGAGTCGACGCCGGATGGCAATCAGCCCCAGCATTTT.

The gene calls are TRBV20-1 and TRBJ2-1, with TRBD2 identical over 11 bases. Germline V gives CDR1 DFQATT, CDR2 SNEGSKA (reference sequence). The CDR3 consists of 14 residues. V was pared by 3 bases and J by 8 bases, with 6 bases of the junction left unmatched. This chain's CDR3 is CSASGTSGTDEQFF. Written as DNA, the CDR3 is TGCAGTGCTAGCGGGACTAGCGGAACGGATGAGCAGTTCTTC.

This clonotype was recorded at least ten times. The CDR3 spells CSAIKDSRGNTEAFF. CDR3 nucleotide sequence: TGCAGTGCTATCAAGGACAGTCGGGGGAACACTGAAGCTTTCTTT. The chain joins TRBV20-1 to TRBJ1-1; TRBD1 is a possible D gene (6 bases). V was shortened by 4 bases and J by 1 base, with 16 bases between the two germline ends. The CDR3 length is 15 residues. The V gene's germline CDR1 is DFQATT and CDR2 SNEGSKA (reference sequence).

This clonotype was detected only a few times. The chain has TRBV20-1 and TRBJ1-2, with TRBD1 matching over 8 bases. The trim removed 6 bases at V and 2 bases at J, leaving 8 bases unmatched. The CDR3 has 14 residues. The germline V gene encodes CDR1 DFQATT and CDR2 SNEGSKA (reference sequence). The CDR3 bases are TGCAGTGCGCCTGGACAGGGCGGAAACTATGGCTACACCTTC. As protein: CSAPGQGGNYGYTF.